This T cell receptor beta chain was recovered during a study of PD-L1 blockade in urothelial cancer. Findings of the study overall: Durable-benefit patients had greater expansion of tumor-associated blood clones at 3 weeks.

Remarks on this clone: Antigen specificity is unknown.

Time point denoted: peripheral blood 6 weeks after treatment start. The V end was cut by 3 bases, the J end by 2 bases, with 8 bases between. There are 14 residues in the CDR3. Germline loops: CDR1 SGHNT, CDR2 YYREEE (reference sequence). Sequencing used immunoSEQ multiplex PCR; TCRdb keeps in-frame clones, though not all of them. Found here are some 110,000 clones, around 89% of them singletons; the top ten hold under 2%. The TCR sequence derives from a man in his fifties or sixties with urothelial cancer. The sample here was PBMCs, taken around atezolizumab (anti-PD-L1) treatment. The chain carries TRBV5-4 and TRBJ2-2; maybe TRBD1 (6 bases). In nucleotides, the CDR3 is TGTGCCAGCAGCTCGGGACAAAACACCGGGGAGCTGTTTTTT. Translated, it gives CASSSGQNTGELFF.